The rows below give T cell receptor beta chains drawn from one sample of a study of CD8 T cells in Susac syndrome. TCRdb independently ran MiXCR on the immunoSEQ multiplex PCR reads; one entry per CDR3 protein. Of 70,000 to 75,000 distinct CDR3 sequences listed, 93% are singletons. Sequenced: CD4+ T cells from PBMCs. The receptors derive from a human donor with Susac syndrome. CDR3s include the opening cysteine and the closing phenylalanine or tryptophan. D genes are given only for firm matches. Not all rows give a size; the values are once, few, many and, for expanded clones, a class.

.	TRBV14	few	13	TRBJ2-3	TGTGCCTGCGCTAGATTTCAAGCGGATACGCAGTATTTT	CACARFQADTQYF
TRBD1	TRBV30	.	17	TRBJ1-4	TGTGCCTGGAGTGTACAGGGACAGGGGGCAACTAATGAAAAACTGTTTTTT	CAWSVQGQGATNEKLFF
.	TRBV18	.	13	TRBJ1-1	TGTGCCAGCTCACAAGCCGCGTCCCCTGGGGCTTTCTTT	CASSQAASPGAFF
TRBD2	TRBV27	.	17	TRBJ2-5	TGTGCCAGCAGTTTCCTCCCGACTAGCGGGGGTCAAGAGACCCAGTACTTC	CASSFLPTSGGQETQYF
.	TRBV27	.	14	TRBJ2-7	TGTGCCAGCAGTGGGCCAGGACCTAACTACGAGCAGTACTTC	CASSGPGPNYEQYF
.	TRBV28	.	14	TRBJ2-5	TGTGCCAGCAGCCGCAGTAGGGTCGGAGAGACCCAGTACTTC	CASSRSRVGETQYF
.	TRBV5-4	.	13	TRBJ2-4	TGTGCCAGCAGCTTGGTAGGTGGCGGCATTCAGTACTTC	CASSLVGGGIQYF
TRBD2	TRBV7-9	.	17	TRBJ2-7	TGTGCCAGCAGCCGTCCCGGGACTAGCGGGGGTACCTACGAGCAGTACTTC	CASSRPGTSGGTYEQYF
.	TRBV5-1	.	13	TRBJ1-2	TGCGCCAGCAGTGCGCCCGGGAACTATGGCTACACCTTC	CASSAPGNYGYTF
.	TRBV12-5	.	15	TRBJ1-3	TGTGCTAGTGGTTTCCGGGACTCCTCTGGAAACACCATATATTTT	CASGFRDSSGNTIYF
TRBD1	TRBV2	.	13	TRBJ1-4	TGTGCCAGCGTCCGGGACAGGAATGAAAAACTGTTTTTT	CASVRDRNEKLFF
TRBD2	TRBV6-2/TRBV6-3	.	17	TRBJ2-1	TGTGCCAGCAGTCCACCGACTAGCGGGGGGGTTAACCCTGAGCAGTTCTTC	CASSPPTSGGVNPEQFF
.	TRBV28	few	11	TRBJ2-5	TGTGCCAGCAGTTTAGGAGTGACCCAGTACTTC	CASSLGVTQYF
.	TRBV1	.	18	TRBJ1-4	TGCACCAGCGGACACTATAGCGTTCAGGGGGTAATTTATGAAAAACTGTTTTTT	CTSGHYSVQGVIYEKLFF
.	TRBV20-1	.	11	TRBJ1-1	TGCAGTCCACGCCGGGGCACTGAAGCTTTCTTT	CSPRRGTEAFF
.	TRBV7-9	.	15	TRBJ1-1	TGTGCCAGCAGCTTAGCAAGGGTTGGCCCAACTGAAGCTTTCTTT	CASSLARVGPTEAFF
TRBD2	TRBV12-3/TRBV12-4	once	14	TRBJ2-7	TGTGCCAGCAGTTTACTAGCGGGGGGCTACGAGCAGTACTTC	CASSLLAGGYEQYF
.	TRBV6-6	.	15	TRBJ1-2	TGTGCCAGCAGTCCGGCGGATACAATGACACCTGGCTACACCTTC	CASSPADTMTPGYTF
.	TRBV4-1	.	17	TRBJ2-3	TGCGCCAGCAGCCAAGATAGAGGGGGGCTCAGCACAGATACGCAGTATTTT	CASSQDRGGLSTDTQYF
.	TRBV18	.	13	TRBJ2-5	TGTGCCAGCTCAGGCGGGACCCAAGAGACCCAGTACTTC	CASSGGTQETQYF
TRBD1	TRBV9	.	14	TRBJ1-6	TGTGCCAGCAGCCCCCGACAGGGCGAGTCACCCCTCCACTTT	CASSPRQGESPLHF
.	TRBV7-2	.	12	TRBJ2-7	TGTGCCAGCAGCTTAGCGGGGGAAGCGCAGTACTTC	CASSLAGEAQYF
.	TRBV7-9	.	19	TRBJ1-2	TGTGCCAGCAACTCACCCCAACCCAACCCTGGCGGACACAACTATGGCTACACCTTC	CASNSPQPNPGGHNYGYTF
.	TRBV20-1	.	16	TRBJ2-3	TGCAGTGCTAGAGATGTGTCTAGAGGGATCCCAGATACGCAGTATTTT	CSARDVSRGIPDTQYF
TRBD1	TRBV5-1	once	14	TRBJ2-7	TGCGCCAGCACCACCCCGACAGGGGGCGGCGAGCAGTACTTC	CASTTPTGGGEQYF
.	TRBV15	.	13	TRBJ2-5	TGTGCCACCAGCACCAGGGGCCAAGAGACCCAGTACTTC	CATSTRGQETQYF
.	TRBV5-1	.	15	TRBJ1-5	TGCGCCAGCAGCTTGGAGGGGACACTCAATCAGCCCCAGCATTTT	CASSLEGTLNQPQHF
.	TRBV7-3	.	13	TRBJ2-5	TGTGCCAGCAGCGACCGGGTTCAAGAGACCCAGTACTTC	CASSDRVQETQYF
.	TRBV4-1	few	12	TRBJ2-4	TGCGCCAGCAGCCAAGATCCAGACATTCAGTACTTC	CASSQDPDIQYF
.	TRBV21-1	.	16	TRBJ1-4	TGTGCCAGCAGCAAAGACTTTTTCGGGGATAATGAAAAACTGTTTTTT	CASSKDFFGDNEKLFF
TRBD1	TRBV29-1	.	17	TRBJ1-1	TGCAGCGTTGGTTTTTTGTTGAGGGGGCCTCGGAACACTGAAGCTTTCTTT	CSVGFLLRGPRNTEAFF